One sample yielded the 17 T cell receptor beta chains listed below, sequenced in a study of CD8 T cells in Susac syndrome. cDNA came from about 0.51 to 1 ug RNA primed by random hexamers. TCRdb processed the immunoSEQ multiplex PCR reads anew with MiXCR; each CDR3 protein has one entry. The profile shows approximately 210,000 distinct CDR3 sequences, 95% of them singletons. Sequences were obtained from CD4+ T cells from PBMCs. These receptors were collected from a human donor with multiple sclerosis.

This chain joins TRBV28 and TRBJ1-5; D remains unclear. The germline V gene has CDR1 MDHEN and CDR2 SYDVKM. V dropped 4 bases and J dropped 3 bases, with 10 bases sitting between them. The length of the CDR3 is 14 residues. This CDR3 reads CASSWLTINQPQHF. The CDR3 DNA is TGTGCCAGCAGTTGGTTGACGATCAATCAGCCCCAGCATTTT.

The J gene is TRBJ2-2, the V gene TRBV28; D ambiguous. This CDR3 spans 11 amino acids. Germline V gives CDR1 MDHEN, CDR2 SYDVKM. V lost 6 bases to trimming and J lost 4 bases, with 3 bases between them. The CDR3 is CASSITGELFF. CDR3 nucleotide sequence: TGTGCCAGCAGCATCACCGGGGAGCTGTTTTTT.

The chain couples TRBV11-2 to TRBJ2-7; the D call may be TRBD1 or TRBD2 (5 bases each). The V gene lost 3 bases and the J gene lost 0 bases, with 12 bases spanning the gap. The CDR3 loop spans 15 amino acids. The germline gives CDR1 SGHAT, CDR2 FQNNGV. CDR3 in DNA: TGTGCCAGCAGCTTTCTTAGCGACAGCTCCTACGAGCAGTACTTC. Amino acid sequence: CASSFLSDSSYEQYF.

The gene calls are TRBV27 and TRBJ2-5, with a tentative D call TRBD1 (6 bases). With 5 bases removed from V and 1 base from J, the gap between germline ends came to 14 bases. The CDR3 sequence is 15 residues long. CDR1 and CDR2 from the germline V gene are MNHEY and SMNVEV (reference sequence). The CDR3 loop reads CASSLRGQPQETQYF. The CDR3 nucleotides read TGTGCCAGCAGTCTCAGGGGACAACCCCAAGAGACCCAGTACTTC.

This rearrangement joins TRBV24-1 to TRBJ2-1, with D possibly matching TRBD2 (6 bases). CDR3 length: 16 amino acids. V was pared by 4 bases and J by 0 bases, with 12 bases between. Germline V gene lookup returns CDR1 KGHDR and CDR2 SFDVKD. In DNA, the CDR3 is TGTGCCACCAGTGACGGGACTGCCAGCTCCTACAATGAGCAGTTCTTC. It translates to CATSDGTASSYNEQFF.

CDR3 sequence (DNA): TGTGCCAGTAGTCTACCGGGACACCGGGATTCACCCCTCCACTTT. Its translation: CASSLPGHRDSPLHF. The chain uses TRBV19 and TRBJ1-6; tentatively, D is TRBD1 (6 bases). CDR1 is LNHDA and CDR2 is SQIVND in the germline V gene (reference sequence). Trimming cost V 5 bases and J 8 bases, with 16 bases left between them. The CDR3 totals 15 residues. Full variable domain (remainder filled in from reference TRBV19 and TRBJ1-6): DGGITQSPKYLFRKEGQNVTLSCEQNLNHDAMYWYRQDPGQGLRLIYYSQIVNDFQKGDIAEGYSVSREKKESFPLTVTSAQKNPTAFYLCASSLPGHRDSPLHFGNGTRLTVT.

This clonotype came up once. V gene TRBV12-3 or TRBV12-4 combines with J gene TRBJ2-7; D is possibly TRBD2 (5 bases). V was trimmed by 1 base and J by 0 bases, leaving 10 bases between them. The CDR3 consists of 15 residues. The CDR3 DNA sequence: TGTGCCAGCAGTTTAGGAGCGGCTAGCTCCTACGAGCAGTACTTC. Its protein is CASSLGAASSYEQYF.

The rearrangement uses TRBV3-1 and TRBJ1-5; perhaps TRBD1 as D (6 bases). Trimming pared 1 base from V and 4 bases from J, leaving 11 bases between. The germline V gene encodes CDR1 LGHDT and CDR2 YNNKEL (reference sequence). The CDR3 runs 15 residues. The CDR3 coding sequence is TGTGCCAGCAGCCAAGGGGTACAGGGAAATCAGCCCCAGCATTTT. This gives the protein CASSQGVQGNQPQHF.

The chain employs TRBV29-1 and TRBJ2-6, with 8 bases matching TRBD1. V lost 1 base, J lost 0 bases, and 8 bases stayed unmatched. Germline CDR1 SQVTM, CDR2 ANQGSEA. This CDR3 spans 18 amino acids. CDR3 sequence (DNA): TGCAGCGTTGAAGTCGCGTCAGGGGGCTACTCTGGGGCCAACGTCCTGACTTTC. This gives the protein CSVEVASGGYSGANVLTF.

The chain employs TRBV3-1 and TRBJ2-1; 10 nucleotides align to TRBD2. The germline gives CDR1 LGHDT, CDR2 YNNKEL (reference sequence). This CDR3 has 16 amino acids. V was clipped by 4 bases and J by 6 bases; unmatched bases: 9. CDR3 coding DNA: TGTGCCAGCAGCCTCACGAGCGGGGGGGCCGCCAATGAGCAGTTCTTC. It is translated as CASSLTSGGAANEQFF.

V is TRBV10-3 and J is TRBJ2-1; no definite D call. The CDR3 has 14 amino acids. Trimming took off 2 bases at V and 3 bases at J, with 8 bases between the two ends. Germline CDR1 and CDR2: ENHRY and SYGVKD. The CDR3 loop is CAISELADYNEQFF. The CDR3 DNA reads as TGTGCCATCAGTGAGCTGGCAGACTACAATGAGCAGTTCTTC.

This chain joins TRBV3-1 and TRBJ2-5, with D perhaps assigned TRBD1 or TRBD2 (5 bases each). The germline gives CDR1 LGHDT, CDR2 YNNKEL (reference sequence). The CDR3 runs to 17 residues. Trimming left V 0 bases short and J 1 base short, with 15 bases between. This chain's CDR3 is CASSQDPPGTRQETQYF. Here the CDR3 DNA reads TGTGCCAGCAGCCAAGATCCGCCAGGGACCCGCCAAGAGACCCAGTACTTC.

J is TRBJ2-5 and V is TRBV2; D might be TRBD2 (6 bases). Deletions cut 6 bases from V and 4 bases from J, with 9 bases between. CDR1 SNHLY and CDR2 FYNNEI come from the germline V gene. The CDR3 has 12 residues. The CDR3, as DNA: TGTGCCAGCAGGATCGGGGGAGAGACCCAGTACTTC. Translating it yields CASRIGGETQYF.

This chain connects TRBV7-8 to TRBJ2-1; 7 positions match TRBD1. This CDR3 region has 15 residues. Germline CDR1 and CDR2: SGHVS and FQNEAQ. V gave up 0 bases and J gave up 8 bases; unmatched junction bases: 7. CDR3 sequence: CASSLAGRGNDEQFF. Here the CDR3 DNA reads TGTGCCAGCAGCTTAGCGGGCAGGGGGAACGATGAGCAGTTCTTC.

This sequence joins TRBV29-1 and TRBJ2-5, with a tentative D call TRBD2 (5 bases). Germline loops: CDR1 SQVTM, CDR2 ANQGSEA. The CDR3 totals 11 residues. The CDR3 loop is CSTRGIMTQYF. The CDR3 DNA follows: TGCAGTACCCGGGGTATAATGACCCAGTACTTC.

This rearrangement joins TRBV4-1 to TRBJ2-1, with 13 nucleotides matching TRBD2. Looked up from germline, CDR1 is MGHRA and CDR2 is YSYEKL. The CDR3 has 16 residues. V dropped 3 bases and J dropped 4; count of bases not matched to a gene: 3. CDR3: CASSHVGLAGYNEQFF. The CDR3 DNA is TGCGCCAGCAGCCACGTGGGACTAGCGGGATACAATGAGCAGTTCTTC.

CDR3 loop: CASSYQGRYNSPLHF. The CDR3 nucleotides are TGTGCCAGCAGTTATCAGGGACGGTATAATTCACCCCTCCACTTT. V and J are TRBV27 and TRBJ1-6; D might be TRBD1 (5 bases). The CDR3 is 15 residues long. V shed 4 bases and J shed 4 bases, with 11 bases lying between them. Germline V gene lookup returns CDR1 MNHEY and CDR2 SMNVEV (reference sequence).